These 6 T cell receptor beta chains came from one sample sequenced in a study of PD-1 blockade in classical Hodgkin lymphoma. Time point specified: cycle 4 day 1 (C4D1), after more than 5 weeks of nivolumab. Each patient relapsed following autologous stem cell transplantation, and prior brentuximab vedotin exposure differed. The repertoire was sequenced with immunoSEQ multiplex PCR; TCRdb's copy has only in-frame clones and lacks some. The table lists tens of thousands of clones, about 80% of them singletons, with less than 15% in the top ten. Sequencing used peripheral blood mononuclear cells (PBMCs), obtained before the fourth cycle of nivolumab. These receptors were taken from a human donor with classical Hodgkin lymphoma.

The chain couples TRBV28 to TRBJ2-3; 13 bases map to TRBD2. The ends lost 3 bases at V and 2 bases at J; junction bases unmatched: 2. Germline V lookup: CDR1 MDHEN, CDR2 SYDVKM. The CDR3 extends over 16 amino acids. CDR3 in DNA: TGTGCCAGCAGTTTGGGACTAGCGGGGCTCACAGATACGCAGTATTTT. Translation: CASSLGLAGLTDTQYF. The variable domain in full, with the rest retrieved from reference TRBV28 and TRBJ2-3, is DVKVTQSSRYLVKRTGEKVFLECVQDMDHENMFWYRQDPGLGLRLIYFSYDVKMKEKGDIPEGYSVSREKKERFSLILESASTNQTSMYLCASSLGLAGLTDTQYFGPGTRLTVL.

The chain is built from TRBV27 and TRBJ1-4, with D possibly TRBD1 on 5 matching bases. Germline assignment: CDR1 MNHEY and CDR2 SMNVEV (reference sequence). This CDR3 comprises 16 residues. V was trimmed by 5 bases and J by 0 bases, leaving 13 bases between them. The chain's CDR3 is CASSLRSGTTNEKLFF. CDR3 nucleotide sequence: TGTGCCAGCAGTCTCCGATCAGGGACAACTAATGAAAAACTGTTTTTT.

The DNA for the CDR3 is TGCGCCAGCAGCTTCTCTGGACGGGGATTTCAAGAGACCCAGTACTTC. Translation gives CASSFSGRGFQETQYF. This chain links TRBV4-1 with TRBJ2-5; tentative D call: TRBD2 (5 bases). With 5 bases removed from V and 2 bases from J, the gap between germline ends came to 18 bases. Germline CDR1 and CDR2: MGHRA and YSYEKL. The CDR3 runs to 16 residues.

This clone was found once. V usage is TRBV19 and J usage is TRBJ1-2, with D hard to call. Germline CDR1 reads LNHDA; CDR2 reads SQIVND (reference sequence). The CDR3 spans 12 residues. The germline V and J ends were trimmed by 3 bases and 4 bases, with 6 bases remaining between them. The CDR3 is CASSIDTYGYTF. The CDR3 nucleotides read TGTGCCAGTAGTATTGACACCTATGGCTACACCTTC. The full variable domain, in which reference TRBV19 and TRBJ1-2 provide the parts outside the CDR3, is DGGITQSPKYLFRKEGQNVTLSCEQNLNHDAMYWYRQDPGQGLRLIYYSQIVNDFQKGDIAEGYSVSREKKESFPLTVTSAQKNPTAFYLCASSIDTYGYTFGSGTRLTVV.

V usage is TRBV28 and J usage is TRBJ2-2; 8 nucleotides agree with TRBD1. V shed 2 bases, J shed 3 bases, and the junction held 5 bases outside the gene matches. From germline, CDR1 is MDHEN and CDR2 SYDVKM. The CDR3 is 16 amino acids. This CDR3 reads CASSLGNRGDTGELFF. In DNA, the CDR3 is TGTGCCAGCAGTTTAGGTAACAGGGGGGACACCGGGGAGCTGTTTTTT.

The rearrangement joins TRBV5-1 to TRBJ1-3, with D hard to call. The CDR3 sequence is 12 residues long. The germline V gene has CDR1 SGHRS and CDR2 YFSETQ. Between the trimmed V and J ends, which lost 3 bases and 4 bases, there was a span of 5 bases. The DNA for the CDR3 is TGCGCCAGCAGCTCAGAAGGAAACACCATATATTTT. The encoded protein is CASSSEGNTIYF.